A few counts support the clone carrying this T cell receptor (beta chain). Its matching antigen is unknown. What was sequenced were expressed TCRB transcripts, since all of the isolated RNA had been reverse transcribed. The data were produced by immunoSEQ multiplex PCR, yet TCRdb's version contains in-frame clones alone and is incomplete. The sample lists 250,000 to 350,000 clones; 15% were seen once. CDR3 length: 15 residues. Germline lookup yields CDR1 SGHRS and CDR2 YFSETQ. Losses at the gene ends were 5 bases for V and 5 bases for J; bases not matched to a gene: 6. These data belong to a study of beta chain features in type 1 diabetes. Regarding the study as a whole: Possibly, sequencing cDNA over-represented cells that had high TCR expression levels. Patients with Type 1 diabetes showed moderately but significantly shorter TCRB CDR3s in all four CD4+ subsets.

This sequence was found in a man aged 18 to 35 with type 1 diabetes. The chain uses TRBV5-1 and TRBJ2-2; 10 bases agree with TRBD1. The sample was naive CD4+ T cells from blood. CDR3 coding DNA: TGCGCCAGCAGGAGAGGACAGGGGGAGACCGGGGAGCTGTTTTTT. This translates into CASRRGQGETGELFF.